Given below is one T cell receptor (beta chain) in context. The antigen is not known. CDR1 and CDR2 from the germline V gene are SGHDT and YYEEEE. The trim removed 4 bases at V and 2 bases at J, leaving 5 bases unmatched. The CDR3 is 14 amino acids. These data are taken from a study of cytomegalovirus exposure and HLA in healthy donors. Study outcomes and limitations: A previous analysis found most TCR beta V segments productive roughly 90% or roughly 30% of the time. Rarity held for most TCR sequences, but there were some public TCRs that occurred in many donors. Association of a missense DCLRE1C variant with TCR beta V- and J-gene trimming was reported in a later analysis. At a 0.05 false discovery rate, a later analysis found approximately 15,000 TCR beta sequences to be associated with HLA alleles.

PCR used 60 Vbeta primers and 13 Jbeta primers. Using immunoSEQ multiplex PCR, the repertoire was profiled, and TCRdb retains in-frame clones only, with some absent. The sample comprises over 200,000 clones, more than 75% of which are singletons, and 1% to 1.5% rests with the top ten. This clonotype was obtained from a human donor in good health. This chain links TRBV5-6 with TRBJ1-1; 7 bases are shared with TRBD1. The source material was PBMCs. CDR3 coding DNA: TGTGCCAGCAGCGTGGGACAGCAAAACACTGAAGCTTTCTTT. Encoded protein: CASSVGQQNTEAFF.